The clone carrying this TCR beta chain was counted many times. Its specificity is not known. Uncontrolled infection, other autoimmune disease, pregnancy or lactation excluded patients. Over 9 ml of fresh peripheral blood supplied the PBMCs. The source material, RNA transcripts, was used to amplify TCR beta CDR3 regions. In the first-round RT-PCR of the TCR CDR3, the HTBI primer set was used. TCRdb recomputed calls from the multiplex PCR reads with MiXCR, one row per CDR3 protein. Altogether about 480,000 distinct CDR3 sequences are present, 24% being singletons, with the ten largest covering around 10%. The data stem from a study of T cells in Graves' hyperthyroidism and ophthalmopathy. Study summary: Prior to any treatment, at the point of initial diagnosis, peripheral blood was collected. Study-level points and caveats: Ophthalmopathy was model-predicted a median around 6.1 months pre-onset.

This receptor was identified in a young woman with Graves' ophthalmopathy. The sequencing sample was made of blood.

The CDR3 DNA follows: TGCAGTGCTAGAGAAATTCTCGGGACAGGGGGGAACACCGGGGAGCTGTTTTTT. Protein: CSAREILGTGGNTGELFF. This sequence joins TRBV20-1 and TRBJ2-2, with 11 bases fitting TRBD1. Germline V CDR1 and CDR2: DFQATT, SNEGSKA (reference sequence). CDR3 length equals 18 residues. Losses at the gene ends were 0 bases for V and 1 base for J; bases not matched to a gene: 7.